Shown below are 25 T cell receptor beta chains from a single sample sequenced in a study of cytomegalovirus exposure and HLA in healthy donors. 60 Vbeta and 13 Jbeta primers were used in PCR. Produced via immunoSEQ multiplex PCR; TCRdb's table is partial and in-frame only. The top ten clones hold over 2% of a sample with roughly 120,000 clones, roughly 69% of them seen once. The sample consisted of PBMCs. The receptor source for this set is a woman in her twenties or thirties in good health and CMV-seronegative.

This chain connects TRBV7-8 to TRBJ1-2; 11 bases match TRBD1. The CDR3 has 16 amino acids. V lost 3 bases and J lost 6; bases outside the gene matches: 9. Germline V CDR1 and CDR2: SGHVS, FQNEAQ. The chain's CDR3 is CASSLTGTGGSDGYTF. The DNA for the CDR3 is TGTGCCAGCAGCTTGACCGGGACAGGGGGGTCGGATGGCTACACCTTC.

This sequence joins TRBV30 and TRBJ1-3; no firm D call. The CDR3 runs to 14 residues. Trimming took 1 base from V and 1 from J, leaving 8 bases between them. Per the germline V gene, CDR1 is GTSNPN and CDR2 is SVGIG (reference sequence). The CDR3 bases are TGTGCCTGGAGTGCCGCGGCATCTGGAAACACCATATATTTT. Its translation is CAWSAAASGNTIYF.

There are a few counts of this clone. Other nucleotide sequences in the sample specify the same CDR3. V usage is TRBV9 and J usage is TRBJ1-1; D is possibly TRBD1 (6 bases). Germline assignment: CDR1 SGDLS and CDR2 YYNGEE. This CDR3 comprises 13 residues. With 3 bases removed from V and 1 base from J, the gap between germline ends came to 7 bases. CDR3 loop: CASSGGQNTEAFF. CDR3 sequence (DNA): TGTGCCAGCAGCGGGGGACAGAACACTGAAGCTTTCTTT.

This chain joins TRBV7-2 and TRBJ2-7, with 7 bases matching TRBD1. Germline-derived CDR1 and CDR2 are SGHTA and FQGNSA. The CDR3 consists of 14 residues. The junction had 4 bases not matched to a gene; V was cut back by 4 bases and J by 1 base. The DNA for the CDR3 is TGTGCCAGCAGCTCCGGGACAGAATCCTACGAGCAGTACTTC. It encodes CASSSGTESYEQYF.

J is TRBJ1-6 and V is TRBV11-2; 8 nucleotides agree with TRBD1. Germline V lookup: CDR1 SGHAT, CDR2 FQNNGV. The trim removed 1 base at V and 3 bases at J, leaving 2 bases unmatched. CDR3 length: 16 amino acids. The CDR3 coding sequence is TGTGCCAGCAGCTTAGGGACAGGGATCTATAATTCACCCCTCCACTTT. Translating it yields CASSLGTGIYNSPLHF.

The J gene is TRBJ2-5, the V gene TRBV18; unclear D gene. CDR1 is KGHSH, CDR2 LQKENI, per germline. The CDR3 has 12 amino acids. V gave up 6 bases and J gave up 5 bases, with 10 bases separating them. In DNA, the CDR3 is TGTGCCAGCTCCCTCTCTAGGGAGACCCAGTACTTC. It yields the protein CASSLSRETQYF.

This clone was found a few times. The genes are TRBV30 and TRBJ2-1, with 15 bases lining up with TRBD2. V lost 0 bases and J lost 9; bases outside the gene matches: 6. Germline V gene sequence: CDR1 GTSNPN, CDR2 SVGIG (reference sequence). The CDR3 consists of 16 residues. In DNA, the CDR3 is TGTGCCTGGAGTGTACGAGGACTAGCGGGAGGGTTTGAGCAGTTCTTC. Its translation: CAWSVRGLAGGFEQFF.

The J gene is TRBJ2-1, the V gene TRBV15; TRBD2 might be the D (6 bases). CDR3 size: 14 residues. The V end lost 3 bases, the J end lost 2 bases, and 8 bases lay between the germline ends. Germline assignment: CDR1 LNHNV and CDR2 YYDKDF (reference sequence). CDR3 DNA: TGTGCCACCAGCAGTTGGGAGGCCTACAATGAGCAGTTCTTC. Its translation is CATSSWEAYNEQFF.

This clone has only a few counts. The CDR3 spells CASSTSSGSGETQYF. CDR3 nucleotides: TGTGCCAGCAGCACATCTAGCGGGAGCGGTGAGACCCAGTACTTC. The chain uses TRBV5-6 and TRBJ2-5; 10 bases match TRBD2. In germline, CDR1 is SGHDT, CDR2 YYEEEE. V was pared by 4 bases and J by 5 bases, with 8 bases of the junction left unmatched. The CDR3 extends over 15 amino acids.

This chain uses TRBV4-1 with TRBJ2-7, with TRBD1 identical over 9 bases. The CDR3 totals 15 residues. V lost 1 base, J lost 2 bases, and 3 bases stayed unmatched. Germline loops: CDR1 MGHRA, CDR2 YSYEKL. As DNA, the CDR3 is TGCGCCAGCAGCCAAGCCGGGACAGGGCCCTACGAGCAGTACTTC. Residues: CASSQAGTGPYEQYF.

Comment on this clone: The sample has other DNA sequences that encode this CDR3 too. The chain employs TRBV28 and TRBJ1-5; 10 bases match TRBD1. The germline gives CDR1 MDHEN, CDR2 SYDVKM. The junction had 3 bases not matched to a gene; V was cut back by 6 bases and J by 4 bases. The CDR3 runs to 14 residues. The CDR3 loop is CASRRQGANQPQHF. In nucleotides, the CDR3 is TGTGCCAGCAGGAGACAGGGGGCGAATCAGCCCCAGCATTTT.

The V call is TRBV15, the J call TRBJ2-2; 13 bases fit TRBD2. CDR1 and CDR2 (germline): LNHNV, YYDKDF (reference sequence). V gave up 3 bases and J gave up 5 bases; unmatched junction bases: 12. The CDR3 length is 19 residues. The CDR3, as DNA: TGTGCCACCAGCAGTCTCCGGGACAGGGGACTAGCGGGAACCGGGGAGCTGTTTTTT. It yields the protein CATSSLRDRGLAGTGELFF.

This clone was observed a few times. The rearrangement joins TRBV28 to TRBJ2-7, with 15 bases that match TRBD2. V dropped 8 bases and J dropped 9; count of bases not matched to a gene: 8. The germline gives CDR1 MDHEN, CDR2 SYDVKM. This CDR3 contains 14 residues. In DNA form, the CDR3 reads TGTGCCAGCTCCCGGACTAGCGGGAGGGAGGGGCAGTACTTC. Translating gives CASSRTSGREGQYF.

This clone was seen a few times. CDR3 DNA sequence: TGCAGCGTTGTTGGGACACACTATGGCTACACCTTC. Translation gives CSVVGTHYGYTF. This chain connects TRBV29-1 to TRBJ1-2, with D possibly matching TRBD1 (6 bases). The V end was cut by 4 bases, the J end by 3 bases, with 9 bases between. The CDR3 is 12 residues long. CDR1 is SQVTM, CDR2 ANQGSEA, per germline.

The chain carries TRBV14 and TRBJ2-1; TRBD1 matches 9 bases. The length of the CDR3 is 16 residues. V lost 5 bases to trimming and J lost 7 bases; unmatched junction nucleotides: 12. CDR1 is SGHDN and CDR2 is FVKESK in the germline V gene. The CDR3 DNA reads TGTGCCAGCAGCGATCGGGGGACAGGGAAAGTAAATGAGCAGTTCTTC. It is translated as CASSDRGTGKVNEQFF.

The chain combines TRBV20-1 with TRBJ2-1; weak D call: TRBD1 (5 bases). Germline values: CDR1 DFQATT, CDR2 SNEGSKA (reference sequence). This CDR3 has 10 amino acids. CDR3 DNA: TGCAGCTCGTTAGGTACAGGCCTGTTCTTC. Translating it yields CSSLGTGLFF.

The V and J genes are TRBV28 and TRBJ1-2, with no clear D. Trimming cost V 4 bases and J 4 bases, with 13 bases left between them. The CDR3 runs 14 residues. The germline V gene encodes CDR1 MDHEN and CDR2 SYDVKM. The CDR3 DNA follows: TGTGCCAGCAGTTCTTCCCACACCTCCTATGGCTACACCTTC. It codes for CASSSSHTSYGYTF.

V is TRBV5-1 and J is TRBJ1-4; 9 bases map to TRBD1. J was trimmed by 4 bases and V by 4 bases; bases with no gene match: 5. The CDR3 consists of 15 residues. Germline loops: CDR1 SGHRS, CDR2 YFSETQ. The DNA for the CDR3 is TGCGCCAGCAGCGTACAGGGGGCCGGTAATGAAAAACTGTTTTTT. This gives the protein CASSVQGAGNEKLFF.

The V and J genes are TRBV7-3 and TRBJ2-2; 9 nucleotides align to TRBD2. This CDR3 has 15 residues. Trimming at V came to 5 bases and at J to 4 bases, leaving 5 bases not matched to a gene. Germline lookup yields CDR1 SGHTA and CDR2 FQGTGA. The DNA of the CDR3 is TGTGCCAGCAGCAGGACTAGCGTGGGCACCGGGGAGCTGTTTTTT. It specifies CASSRTSVGTGELFF.

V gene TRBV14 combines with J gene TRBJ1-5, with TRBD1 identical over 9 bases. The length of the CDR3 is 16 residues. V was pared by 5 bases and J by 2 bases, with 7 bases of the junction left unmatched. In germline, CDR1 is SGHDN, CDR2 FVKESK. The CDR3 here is CASSNWDRVGNQPQHF. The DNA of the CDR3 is TGTGCCAGCAGCAACTGGGACAGGGTAGGCAATCAGCCCCAGCATTTT.

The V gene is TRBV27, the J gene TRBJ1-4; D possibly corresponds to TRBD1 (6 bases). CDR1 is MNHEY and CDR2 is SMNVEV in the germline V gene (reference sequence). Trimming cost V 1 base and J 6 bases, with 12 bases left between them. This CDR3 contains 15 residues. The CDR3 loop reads CASSLLAGVDEKLFF. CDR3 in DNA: TGTGCCAGCAGTTTATTGGCAGGGGTGGATGAAAAACTGTTTTTT.

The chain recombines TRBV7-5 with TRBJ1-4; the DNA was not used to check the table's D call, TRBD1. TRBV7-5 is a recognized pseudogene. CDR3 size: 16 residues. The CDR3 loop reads CARSCGTGGFGEKLFF. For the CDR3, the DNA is TGTGCCAGAAGCTGCGGGACAGGGGGCTTCGGTGAAAAACTGTTTTTT.

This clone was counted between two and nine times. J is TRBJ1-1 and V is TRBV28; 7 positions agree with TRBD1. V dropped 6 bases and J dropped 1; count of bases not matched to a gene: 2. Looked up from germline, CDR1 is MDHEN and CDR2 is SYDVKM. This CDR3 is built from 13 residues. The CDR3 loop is CASRWTGNTEAFF. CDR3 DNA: TGTGCCAGCAGATGGACAGGGAACACTGAAGCTTTCTTT.

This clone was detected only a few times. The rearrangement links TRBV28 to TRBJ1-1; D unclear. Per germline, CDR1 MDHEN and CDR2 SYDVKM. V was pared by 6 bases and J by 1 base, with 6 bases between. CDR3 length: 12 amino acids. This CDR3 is CASRTQNTEAFF. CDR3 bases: TGTGCCAGCAGGACTCAGAACACTGAAGCTTTCTTT.

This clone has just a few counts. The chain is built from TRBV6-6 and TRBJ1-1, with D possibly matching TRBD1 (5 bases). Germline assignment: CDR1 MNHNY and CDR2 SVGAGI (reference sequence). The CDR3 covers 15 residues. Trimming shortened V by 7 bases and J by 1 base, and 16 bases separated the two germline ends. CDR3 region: CASTPLQGSNTEAFF. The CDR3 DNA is TGTGCCAGCACTCCCCTCCAGGGATCGAACACTGAAGCTTTCTTT.